The rows below give T cell receptor beta chains drawn from one sample of a study of blood T cell repertoires in COVID-19. Sequencing was performed with immunoSEQ multiplex PCR; in TCRdb, only in-frame clones are kept and a portion is missing. Of fewer than 55,000 clones in the sample, 82% were seen once. Sequencing input: peripheral blood. All receptors come from a human donor with acute or convalescent COVID-19. The donor label of this sample is uncertain. Both conserved end residues are part of each CDR3. Each record gives: clone size, V gene, J gene, D gene, CDR3 protein, CDR3 DNA. A D gene is named only where the DNA matches it firmly. Rows may omit the clone size; those that give it use once, few, many or a size class.

few,TRBV5-1,TRBJ1-1,-,CASSLRGSEAFF,TGCGCCAGCAGCTTAAGGGGGTCTGAAGCTTTCTTT
-,TRBV13,TRBJ1-4,-,CASSTWGRATNEKLFF,TGTGCCAGCAGCACCTGGGGCAGGGCAACTAATGAAAAACTGTTTTTT
-,TRBV4-2,TRBJ1-1,TRBD1,CASSQRQGAQNTEAFF,TGTGCCAGCAGCCAGAGACAGGGGGCGCAGAACACTGAAGCTTTCTTT
-,TRBV7-2,TRBJ1-5,TRBD1,CASSLVSMAGGHQHF,TGTGCCAGCAGCTTAGTTAGTATGGCAGGGGGCCACCAGCATTTT
-,TRBV10-3,TRBJ2-3,TRBD2,CAISGLAGSTDTQYF,TGTGCCATCAGTGGCCTAGCGGGAAGCACAGATACGCAGTATTTT
-,TRBV30,TRBJ2-3,-,CAWSPGPYTQYF,TGTGCCTGGAGCCCAGGGCCTTACACGCAGTATTTT
few,TRBV30,TRBJ1-1,-,CAWASGLRGEAFF,TGTGCCTGGGCTAGCGGGCTTCGGGGCGAAGCTTTCTTT
few,TRBV5-4,TRBJ1-2,-,CASSLIRGGPTGTKEGYTF,TGTGCCAGCAGCTTGATACGGGGGGGGCCCACCGGAACTAAAGAGGGCTACACCTTC
few,TRBV19,TRBJ1-1,TRBD1,CASSSLGQGGRAFF,TGTGCCAGTAGTTCTCTCGGACAGGGGGGAAGAGCTTTCTTT
few,TRBV11-3,TRBJ2-3,-,CASSLGGDGGSQYF,TGTGCCAGCAGCTTAGGGGGGGACGGAGGTTCGCAGTATTTT
-,TRBV11-2,TRBJ2-2,TRBD1,CASSLGTRGRRTGELFF,TGTGCCAGCAGCTTGGGTACCAGGGGGCGCCGGACCGGGGAGCTGTTTTTT
-,TRBV5-6,TRBJ2-7,TRBD1,CASSAQGALYHEQYF,TGTGCCAGCAGCGCACAGGGGGCGCTTTACCACGAGCAGTACTTC
-,TRBV6-6,TRBJ1-5,-,CASSFRGGLQPQHF,TGTGCCAGCAGTTTCAGGGGAGGGTTACAGCCCCAGCATTTT
-,TRBV5-5,TRBJ1-1,TRBD1,CASSNQGDTEAFF,TGTGCCAGCAGCAACCAGGGGGACACTGAAGCTTTCTTT
once,TRBV29-1,TRBJ2-7,TRBD1,CSARDRGAYEQYF,TGCAGCGCCCGGGACAGGGGGGCGTACGAGCAGTACTTC
-,TRBV7-9,TRBJ2-3,TRBD2,CASSPGLAGVDTQYF,TGTGCCAGCAGCCCTGGACTAGCTGGAGTAGATACGCAGTATTTT
-,TRBV28,TRBJ2-5,TRBD2,CASSRLAGGQETQYF,TGTGCCAGCTCGCGACTAGCGGGGGGGCAGGAGACCCAGTACTTC
-,TRBV7-2,TRBJ2-5,TRBD2,CASSSSLAGGQETQYF,TGTGCCAGCAGCTCTAGTCTAGCGGGGGGCCAAGAGACCCAGTACTTC
-,TRBV5-6,TRBJ2-1,-,CASSLVQGYNEQFF,TGTGCCAGCAGCTTGGTACAGGGCTACAATGAGCAGTTCTTC
-,TRBV7-2,TRBJ1-1,-,CASSKNRVSAEAFF,TGTGCCAGCAGCAAAAATAGGGTTAGCGCTGAAGCTTTCTTT
once,TRBV5-1,TRBJ2-7,TRBD1,CASSPDRVEQYF,TGCGCCAGCAGCCCGGACAGGGTCGAGCAGTACTTC
-,TRBV28,TRBJ1-2,-,CASNTASGVGYTF,TGTGCCAGCAACACCGCCTCCGGGGTGGGCTACACCTTC
-,TRBV27,TRBJ1-2,-,CASSLSLAPNGYTF,TGTGCCAGCAGTTTATCCCTAGCCCCTAATGGCTACACCTTC
once,TRBV11-2,TRBJ2-3,-,CASSSFGRLAESTDTQYF,TGTGCCAGCAGCTCCTTCGGACGCTTAGCGGAAAGCACAGATACGCAGTATTTT
once,TRBV28,TRBJ1-2,-,CASSFQYEVPGGYTF,TGTGCCAGCAGCTTCCAATATGAGGTCCCGGGTGGCTACACCTTC
-,TRBV4-2,TRBJ2-7,TRBD2,CASSQEPGTSGGAEQYF,TGTGCCAGCAGCCAAGAGCCCGGGACTAGCGGGGGGGCCGAGCAGTACTTC
-,TRBV7-9,TRBJ2-5,-,CASSANGETQYF,TGTGCCAGCAGCGCAAACGGAGAGACCCAGTACTTC
-,TRBV5-5,TRBJ2-2,TRBD2,CASSLWGIASGDTGELFF,TGTGCCAGCAGCTTGTGGGGAATCGCTAGCGGGGACACCGGGGAGCTGTTTTTT
few,TRBV5-4,TRBJ1-2,-,CASSLKGGGSYGYTF,TGTGCCAGCAGCTTAAAGGGAGGAGGTTCGTATGGCTACACCTTC
-,TRBV6-2/TRBV6-3,TRBJ1-2,-,CASSYREHYGYTF,TGTGCCAGCAGTTACCGGGAGCACTATGGCTACACCTTC
-,TRBV28,TRBJ2-7,-,CASSGHYEQYF,TGTGCCAGCTCGGGACACTACGAGCAGTACTTC
few,TRBV19,TRBJ1-4,-,CASSSAGGNNEKLFF,TGTGCCAGTAGCTCGGCCGGGGGAAATAATGAAAAACTGTTTTTT
-,TRBV19,TRBJ2-3,-,CASSPDSKRLDTQYF,TGTGCCAGTAGTCCAGACAGCAAACGTTTGGATACGCAGTATTTT
-,TRBV11-2,TRBJ1-6,TRBD1,CASSSTGANSPLHF,TGTGCCAGCAGCTCCACAGGGGCTAATTCACCCCTCCACTTT
-,TRBV19,TRBJ1-1,-,CASSITGSLGEAFF,TGTGCCAGTAGTATAACAGGCTCTTTAGGTGAAGCTTTCTTT
-,TRBV7-6,TRBJ1-1,-,CASSLGVGRTEAFF,TGTGCCAGCAGCTTAGGGGTAGGGAGAACTGAAGCTTTCTTT
once,TRBV15,TRBJ2-1,TRBD2,CATSRGLAGGGYNEQFF,TGTGCCACCAGCAGAGGCCTAGCGGGAGGGGGTTACAATGAGCAGTTCTTC
few,TRBV19,TRBJ2-5,TRBD1,CASSTGDRGQWTQYF,TGTGCCAGTAGTACCGGCGACAGGGGGCAGTGGACCCAGTACTTC
once,TRBV10-3,TRBJ1-2,-,CAISESARVNGYTF,TGTGCCATCAGTGAGTCGGCCAGGGTCAATGGCTACACCTTC
once,TRBV21-1,TRBJ2-7,-,CASSKGGQGVSYEQYF,TGTGCCAGCAGCAAAGGTGGACAAGGTGTATCATACGAGCAGTACTTC
-,TRBV19,TRBJ1-2,TRBD1,CASKPGQEPYGYTF,TGTGCCAGTAAGCCGGGACAGGAACCATATGGCTACACCTTC
-,TRBV12-5,TRBJ2-7,TRBD1,CATARDRVYEQYF,TGTGCTACTGCGAGGGACAGGGTATACGAGCAGTACTTC
-,TRBV18,TRBJ2-2,-,CASSPQAGITGELFF,TGTGCCAGCTCACCACAGGCGGGGATTACCGGGGAGCTGTTTTTT
once,TRBV3-1/TRBV3-2,TRBJ2-7,-,CASSPSELVSEQYF,TGTGCCAGCAGCCCGTCCGAACTAGTATCCGAGCAGTACTTC
-,TRBV6-5,TRBJ1-2,-,CASSYSSGLNYGYTF,TGTGCCAGCAGTTACTCATCAGGGTTAAACTATGGCTACACCTTC
once,TRBV5-4,TRBJ2-7,TRBD2,CASSSGLAASEQYF,TGTGCCAGCTCCTCGGGACTAGCGGCCTCCGAGCAGTACTTC
-,TRBV11-2,TRBJ1-1,TRBD1,CASSRQGHTEAFF,TGTGCCAGCAGCCGACAGGGTCACACTGAAGCTTTCTTT
few,TRBV30,TRBJ2-3,-,CAWSHGGSWTDTQYF,TGTGCCTGGAGTCATGGGGGCTCGTGGACAGATACGCAGTATTTT
-,TRBV4-2,TRBJ2-2,TRBD2,CASSQRTSPNTGELFF,TGTGCCAGCAGCCAACGGACTAGCCCGAACACCGGGGAGCTGTTTTTT
-,TRBV19,TRBJ2-5,TRBD2,CASSRMGGETQYF,TGTGCCAGTAGTCGGATGGGGGGGGAGACCCAGTACTTC
-,TRBV2,TRBJ2-1,TRBD1,CASTGQGFNEQFF,TGTGCCAGCACGGGACAGGGCTTCAATGAGCAGTTCTTC